These T cell receptor beta chains were read from a single sample in a study of T cell responses to AZD1222 COVID-19 vaccine. The data were produced by immunoSEQ multiplex PCR, yet TCRdb's version contains in-frame clones alone and is incomplete. Of 150,000 to 170,000 clones listed, about 88% are singletons. Sequencing used peripheral blood, obtained on day 0 of AZD1222 vaccination. These receptors were collected from an adult in good health. The CDR3 runs from the conserved cysteine through the conserved F or W. The D gene is left open where the match is weak. Only part of the rows carry a size: once, few, many, or a class if the clone is expanded.

clone size | D gene | J gene | V gene | CDR3 protein | CDR3 DNA
NA | TRBD2 | TRBJ2-2 | TRBV19 | CASSGRHTSGRFIGGELFF | TGTGCCAGTAGTGGCCGACACACTAGCGGGAGATTTATAGGCGGGGAGCTGTTTTTT
NA | NA | TRBJ1-2 | TRBV11-2 | CASSLGGGYYGYTF | TGTGCCAGCAGCTTAGGGGGGGGCTACTATGGCTACACCTTC
NA | NA | TRBJ2-3 | TRBV7-3 | CASSVNPGPSFDTQYF | TGTGCCAGCAGCGTGAACCCGGGGCCTTCCTTTGATACGCAGTATTTT
NA | NA | TRBJ1-2 | TRBV5-1 | CASSRDRQYGYTF | TGCGCCAGCAGCCGAGACAGGCAGTATGGCTACACCTTC
NA | TRBD1 | TRBJ1-3 | TRBV18 | CASSPKGTGTGNTIYF | TGTGCCAGCTCACCGAAAGGGACAGGTACCGGAAACACCATATATTTT
NA | NA | TRBJ1-2 | TRBV7-8 | CASSSSRQNYGYTF | TGTGCCAGCAGCTCCTCCCGACAGAACTATGGCTACACCTTC
once | NA | TRBJ1-6 | TRBV29-1 | CSVQPDSNNSPLHF | TGCAGCGTCCAGCCGGACAGTAATAATTCACCCCTCCACTTT
once | NA | TRBJ2-1 | TRBV7-8 | CASSQGDRSSYNEQFF | TGTGCCAGCAGCCAAGGAGACAGGAGCTCCTACAATGAGCAGTTCTTC
few | TRBD1 | TRBJ1-4 | TRBV28 | CASTNIPWDSRNEKLFF | TGTGCCAGCACCAATATCCCGTGGGACAGTAGGAATGAAAAACTGTTTTTT
NA | NA | TRBJ2-3 | TRBV28 | CASSRISGTDTQYF | TGTGCCAGCAGCCGGATCTCGGGCACAGATACGCAGTATTTT
NA | NA | TRBJ1-5 | TRBV12-3/TRBV12-4 | CASSSGRNQPQHF | TGTGCCAGCAGTTCAGGGCGCAATCAGCCCCAGCATTTT
once | NA | TRBJ1-3 | TRBV5-1 | CASSLGSGENTIYF | TGCGCCAGCAGCTTGGGTTCCGGCGAAAACACCATATATTTT
NA | NA | TRBJ1-1 | TRBV18 | CASQPGLNTEAFF | TGTGCCAGCCAGCCGGGCCTGAACACTGAAGCTTTCTTT
NA | TRBD2 | TRBJ2-7 | TRBV7-9 | CASSAGGTLYEQYF | TGTGCCAGCAGCGCCGGGGGGACCCTCTACGAGCAGTACTTC
NA | NA | TRBJ2-3 | TRBV5-1 | CASSRTREMPSTDTQYF | TGCGCCAGCAGCCGAACAAGGGAGATGCCTAGCACAGATACGCAGTATTTT
NA | NA | TRBJ1-4 | TRBV18 | CASSPEGNEKLFF | TGTGCCAGCTCACCGGAGGGGAATGAAAAACTGTTTTTT
NA | NA | TRBJ2-3 | TRBV2 | CAIVQGTDTQYF | TGTGCCATAGTACAGGGCACAGATACGCAGTATTTT